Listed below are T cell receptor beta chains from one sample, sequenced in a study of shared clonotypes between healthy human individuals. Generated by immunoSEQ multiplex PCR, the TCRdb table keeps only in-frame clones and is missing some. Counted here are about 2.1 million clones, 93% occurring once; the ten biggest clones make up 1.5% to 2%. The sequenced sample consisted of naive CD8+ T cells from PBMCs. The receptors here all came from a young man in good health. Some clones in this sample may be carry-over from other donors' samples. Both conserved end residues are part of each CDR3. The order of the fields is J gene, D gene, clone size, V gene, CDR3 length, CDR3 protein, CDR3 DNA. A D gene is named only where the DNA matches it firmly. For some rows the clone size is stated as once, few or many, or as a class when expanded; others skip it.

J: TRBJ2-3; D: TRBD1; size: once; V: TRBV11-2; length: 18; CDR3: CASSFFRGRQGLTDTQYF; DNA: TGTGCCAGCAGCTTCTTTCGAGGGAGACAGGGCCTCACAGATACGCAGTATTTT
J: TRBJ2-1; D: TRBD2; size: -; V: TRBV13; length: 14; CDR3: CASSPRGLAVEQFF; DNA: TGTGCCAGCAGCCCAAGGGGACTAGCGGTTGAGCAGTTCTTC
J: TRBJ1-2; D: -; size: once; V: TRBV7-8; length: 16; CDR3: CASSLLGQETNYGYTF; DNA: TGTGCCAGCAGCTTATTAGGACAAGAGACTAACTATGGCTACACCTTC
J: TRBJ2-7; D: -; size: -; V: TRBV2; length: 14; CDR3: CASSEDRDPTEQYF; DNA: TGTGCCAGCAGTGAAGACAGGGACCCCACCGAGCAGTACTTC
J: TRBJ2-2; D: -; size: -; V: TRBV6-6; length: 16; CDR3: CASRTKTDREAGELFF; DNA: TGTGCCAGCAGAACAAAAACAGACAGGGAGGCCGGGGAGCTGTTTTTT
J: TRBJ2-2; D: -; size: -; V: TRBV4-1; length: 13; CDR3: CASSPRGEGELFF; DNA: TGCGCCAGCAGCCCCAGGGGGGAAGGGGAGCTGTTTTTT
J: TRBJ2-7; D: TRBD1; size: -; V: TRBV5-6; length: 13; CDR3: CASSTTGGNEQYF; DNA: TGTGCCAGCAGCACTACAGGGGGTAACGAGCAGTACTTC
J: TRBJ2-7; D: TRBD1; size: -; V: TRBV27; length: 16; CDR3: CASSLTQGQAYYEQYF; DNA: TGTGCCAGCAGTTTAACCCAGGGACAGGCGTACTACGAGCAGTACTTC
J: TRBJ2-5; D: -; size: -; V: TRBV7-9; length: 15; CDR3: CASSLGGSPGETQYF; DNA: TGTGCCAGCAGCTTAGGGGGGTCCCCGGGCGAGACCCAGTACTTC
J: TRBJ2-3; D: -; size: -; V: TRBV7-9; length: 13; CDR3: CASSWGSADTQYF; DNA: TGTGCCAGCAGCTGGGGTAGTGCCGATACGCAGTATTTT
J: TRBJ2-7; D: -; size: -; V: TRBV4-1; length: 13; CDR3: CASSQVSTYEQYF; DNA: TGCGCCAGCAGCCAAGTCTCGACCTACGAGCAGTACTTC
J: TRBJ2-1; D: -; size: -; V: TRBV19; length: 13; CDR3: CASSIGGDYEQFF; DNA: TGTGCCAGTAGTATAGGAGGGGACTATGAGCAGTTCTTC
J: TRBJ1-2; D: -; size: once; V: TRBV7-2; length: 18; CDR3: CASTRPNDQGSANYGYTF; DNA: TGTGCCAGCACCAGGCCTAATGATCAAGGGTCGGCGAACTATGGCTACACCTTC
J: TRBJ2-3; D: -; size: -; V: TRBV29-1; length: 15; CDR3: CSVEWGLSSTDTQYF; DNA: TGCAGCGTTGAATGGGGGCTGTCGAGCACAGATACGCAGTATTTT
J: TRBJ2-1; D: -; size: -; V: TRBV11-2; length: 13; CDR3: CASSLRGMDEQFF; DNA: TGTGCCAGCAGCTTAAGGGGGATGGATGAGCAGTTCTTC
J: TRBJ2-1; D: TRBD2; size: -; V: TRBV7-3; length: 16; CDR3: CASSLRAGGLLNEQFF; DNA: TGTGCCAGCAGCTTGCGAGCGGGAGGTCTGCTCAATGAGCAGTTCTTC
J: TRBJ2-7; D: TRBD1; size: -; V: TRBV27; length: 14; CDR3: CASSLSRQGIEQYF; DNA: TGTGCCAGCAGTTTATCCCGACAGGGAATCGAGCAGTACTTC
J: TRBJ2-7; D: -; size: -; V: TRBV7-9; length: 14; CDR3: CASSPPRQPYEQYF; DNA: TGTGCCAGCAGCCCTCCGCGACAGCCCTACGAGCAGTACTTC
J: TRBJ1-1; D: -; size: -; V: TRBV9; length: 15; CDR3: CASSVGSNMNTEAFF; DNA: TGTGCCAGCAGCGTAGGGTCCAACATGAACACTGAAGCTTTCTTT
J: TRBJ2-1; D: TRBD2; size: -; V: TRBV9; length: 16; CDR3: CASSVAILAGRNEQFF; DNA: TGTGCCAGCAGCGTAGCGATACTAGCGGGTCGGAATGAGCAGTTCTTC
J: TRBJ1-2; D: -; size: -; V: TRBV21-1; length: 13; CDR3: CASSNSRIYGYTF; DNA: TGTGCCAGCAGCAATAGCAGGATCTATGGCTACACCTTC
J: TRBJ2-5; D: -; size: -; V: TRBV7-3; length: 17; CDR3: CASSLKGRRQYQETQYF; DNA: TGTGCCAGCAGCTTAAAGGGACGGAGACAATACCAAGAGACCCAGTACTTC
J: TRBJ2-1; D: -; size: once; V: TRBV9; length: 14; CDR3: CASSVGEMVNEQFF; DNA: TGTGCCAGCAGCGTAGGGGAGATGGTTAATGAGCAGTTCTTC
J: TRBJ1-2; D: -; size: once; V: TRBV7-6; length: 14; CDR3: CASSPTQGGYGYTF; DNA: TGTGCCAGCAGCCCAACCCAAGGAGGCTATGGCTACACCTTC
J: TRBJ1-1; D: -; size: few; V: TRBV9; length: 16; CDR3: CASSGRGGFMESEAFF; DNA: TGTGCCAGCAGCGGTAGAGGGGGGTTCATGGAGTCTGAAGCTTTCTTT
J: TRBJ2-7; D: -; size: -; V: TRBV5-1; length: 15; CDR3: CASSLTKPGVYEQYF; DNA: TGCGCCAGCAGCTTGACAAAGCCCGGCGTTTACGAGCAGTACTTC
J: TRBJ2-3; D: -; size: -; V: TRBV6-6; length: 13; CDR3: CASSYGGTDTQYF; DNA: TGTGCCAGCAGTTACGGTGGCACAGATACGCAGTATTTT
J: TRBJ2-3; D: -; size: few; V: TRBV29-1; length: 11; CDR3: CSSRTTGTQYF; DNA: TGCAGCTCGCGGACAACCGGTACGCAGTATTTT
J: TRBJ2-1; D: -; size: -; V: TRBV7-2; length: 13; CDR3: CASSLVAYNEQFF; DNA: TGTGCCAGCAGCTTAGTAGCCTACAATGAGCAGTTCTTC
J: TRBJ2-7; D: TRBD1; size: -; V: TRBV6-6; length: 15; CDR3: CASSYQGAQNYEQYF; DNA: TGTGCCAGCAGTTATCAGGGGGCGCAGAACTACGAGCAGTACTTC
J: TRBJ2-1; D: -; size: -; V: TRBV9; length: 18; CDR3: CASSVFHPEGSLNNEQFF; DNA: TGTGCCAGCAGCGTATTTCACCCGGAGGGATCCCTAAACAATGAGCAGTTCTTC
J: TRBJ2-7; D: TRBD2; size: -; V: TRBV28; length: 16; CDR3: CASSRGLAGRLYEQYF; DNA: TGTGCCAGCAGCCGCGGACTAGCGGGAAGGCTCTACGAGCAGTACTTC
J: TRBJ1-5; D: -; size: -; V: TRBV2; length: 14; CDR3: CASTPGEANQPQHF; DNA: TGTGCCAGCACCCCCGGAGAGGCCAATCAGCCCCAGCATTTT
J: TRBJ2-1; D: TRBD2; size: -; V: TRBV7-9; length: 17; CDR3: CASSNTLTSGSSNEQFF; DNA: TGTGCCAGCAGCAACACCCTAACTAGCGGGAGCTCAAATGAGCAGTTCTTC
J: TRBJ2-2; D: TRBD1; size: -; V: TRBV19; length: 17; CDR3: CASSDETGLLNTGELFF; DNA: TGTGCCAGTAGTGACGAGACAGGGCTCCTAAACACCGGGGAGCTGTTTTTT
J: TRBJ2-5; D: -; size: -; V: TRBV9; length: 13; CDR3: CASQGLSGETQYF; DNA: TGTGCCAGCCAGGGGCTGTCAGGAGAGACCCAGTACTTC
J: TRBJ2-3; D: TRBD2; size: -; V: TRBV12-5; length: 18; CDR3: CASGLVPSGAGGTDTQYF; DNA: TGTGCTAGTGGTTTGGTACCCTCAGGAGCGGGAGGAACAGATACGCAGTATTTT